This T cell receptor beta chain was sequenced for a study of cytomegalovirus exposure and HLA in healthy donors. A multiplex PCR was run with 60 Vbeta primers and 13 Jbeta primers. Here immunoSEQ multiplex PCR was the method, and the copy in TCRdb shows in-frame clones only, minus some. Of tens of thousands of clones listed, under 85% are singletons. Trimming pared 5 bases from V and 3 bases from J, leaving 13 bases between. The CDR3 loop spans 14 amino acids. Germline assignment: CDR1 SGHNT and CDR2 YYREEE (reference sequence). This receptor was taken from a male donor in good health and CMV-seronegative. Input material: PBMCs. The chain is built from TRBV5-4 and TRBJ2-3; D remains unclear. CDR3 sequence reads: CASRTAATTDTQYF. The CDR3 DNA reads TGTGCCAGCAGAACGGCGGCAACAACAGATACGCAGTATTTT.